A selection of T cell receptor beta chains follows, all from one sample in a study of technical replicates of blood from a few donors. Assay used: immunoSEQ multiplex PCR; TCRdb lists only in-frame clones, some missing. The sample lists under 70,000 clones, around 91% occurring once. Sequencing was performed on T cells isolated from PBMCs. Receptors originate from a human donor in good health. Each CDR3 is given with its conserved first and last residue. The D gene is left open where the match is weak. Clone sizes are given selectively: once, few, many, or a class where the clone is expanded.

>TRBD2|TRBJ2-7|NA|TRBV19
TGTGCCAGTAGTATTCAGCGGGAGCACCACGAGCAGTACTTC
CASSIQREHHEQYF
>TRBD1|TRBJ1-1|NA|TRBV10-3
TGTGCCATCAGTGAGTCGAAGGACAGGGGAACTGAAGCTTTCTTT
CAISESKDRGTEAFF
>NA|TRBJ2-1|few|TRBV5-1
TGCGCCAGCAGCTTGTCAGGGGCCCCCACCTACAATGAGCAGTTCTTC
CASSLSGAPTYNEQFF
>NA|TRBJ1-2|NA|TRBV6-5
TGTGCCAGCAGTCCACCAGACTCAAACTATGGCTACACCTTC
CASSPPDSNYGYTF
>NA|TRBJ2-7|NA|TRBV5-4
TGTGCCAGCAGCTTGAACCCGGGGTACGAGCAGTACTTC
CASSLNPGYEQYF
>NA|TRBJ2-5|NA|TRBV15
TGTGCCACCAGCAGAGTCCTGGGCTACCAAGAGACCCAGTACTTC
CATSRVLGYQETQYF
>NA|TRBJ1-1|NA|TRBV28
TGTGCCAGCAGTTTATCAATTTATTTCGGGGCTGAAGCTTTCTTT
CASSLSIYFGAEAFF
>NA|TRBJ1-2|NA|TRBV28
TGTGCCAGCAGAGCTTTAGACAAGGCCCTCTATGGCTACACCTTC
CASRALDKALYGYTF
>NA|TRBJ2-1|NA|TRBV10-2
TGCGCCAGCATTTATCTGTACAATGAGCAGTTCTTC
CASIYLYNEQFF
>TRBD2|TRBJ2-7|NA|TRBV4-2
TGTGCCAGCAGCCACGTTTTAGCGGGAGGTCTAGGAAACGAGCAGTACTTC
CASSHVLAGGLGNEQYF
>TRBD1|TRBJ1-2|NA|TRBV5-1
TGCGCCAGCAGCACACTACAGGGGGCTTATGGCTACACCTTC
CASSTLQGAYGYTF
>NA|TRBJ2-2|once|TRBV6-5
TGTGCCAGCTCCCGGGGAATCGAGATCGGGGAGCTGTTTTTT
CASSRGIEIGELFF
>NA|TRBJ1-2|NA|TRBV29-1
TGCAGCGTTGAGAGGGTCGGCTACACCTTC
CSVERVGYTF
>NA|TRBJ2-1|NA|TRBV6-5
TGTGCCAGCAGTTCGAGTAATGAGCAGTTCTTC
CASSSSNEQFF
>NA|TRBJ2-7|NA|TRBV9
TGTGCCAGCAGCTCGCACAGGGCGCATAAGTACTTC
CASSSHRAHKYF
>TRBD2|TRBJ2-1|NA|TRBV14
TGTGCCAGCAGCCGGGGACTAGCGGGCCTCGAGCAGTTCTTC
CASSRGLAGLEQFF
>NA|TRBJ2-7|once|TRBV7-2
TGTGCCAGCAGCTGGAACAGGGTGTACGAGCAGTACTTC
CASSWNRVYEQYF
>TRBD1|TRBJ2-1|NA|TRBV5-4
TGTGCCAGCAGCGGGGGACAGAGCTCCTACAATGAGCAGTTCTTC
CASSGGQSSYNEQFF
>NA|TRBJ1-4|NA|TRBV5-1
TGCGCCAGCAGCTTGGTTGGCCGTCAAACTAATGAAAAACTGTTTTTT
CASSLVGRQTNEKLFF
>TRBD1|TRBJ2-2|NA|TRBV7-9
TGTGCCAGCAGCTCGGGTCTGACAGGGAGAAATGACGGGGAGCTGTTTTTT
CASSSGLTGRNDGELFF
>NA|TRBJ2-3|NA|TRBV7-8
TGTGCCAGCAGCTCCAACGCGGGATCTCGCACAGATACGCAGTATTTT
CASSSNAGSRTDTQYF
>NA|TRBJ2-7|NA|TRBV7-9
TGTGCCAGCAGCAATACAGGTCAGAGCTCCTACGAGCAGTACTTC
CASSNTGQSSYEQYF
>TRBD1|TRBJ1-1|NA|TRBV11-2
TGTGCCAGCAGCTTGACAGGGGGGCAGGACACTGAAGCTTTCTTT
CASSLTGGQDTEAFF
>NA|TRBJ2-3|NA|TRBV7-2
TGTGCCAGCAGCTTACGTCAGGCAGACACAGATACGCAGTATTTT
CASSLRQADTDTQYF
>NA|TRBJ2-5|NA|TRBV27
TGTGCCAGCAGTTTGTTGGCCCCGACGGGGGAGACCCAGTACTTC
CASSLLAPTGETQYF
>NA|TRBJ2-3|NA|TRBV12-5
TGTGCTAGTGGTTTGGGTACAGCCGATACGCAGTATTTT
CASGLGTADTQYF
>NA|TRBJ1-1|few|TRBV6-6
TGTGCCAGTGCGAAAACTGAAGCTTTCTTT
CASAKTEAFF
>TRBD1|TRBJ2-7|NA|TRBV6-6
TGTGCCAGCATGCCGGGACAGGGGACCGAGCAGTACTTC
CASMPGQGTEQYF
>NA|TRBJ2-7|NA|TRBV19
TGTGCCAGTAGTGGGGAACTAGTGCTAAATTACGAGGAGCAGTACTTC
CASSGELVLNYEEQYF
>NA|TRBJ2-1|NA|TRBV27
TGTGCCAGCAGTTTTGGGGGGAGCTACAATGAGCAGTTCTTC
CASSFGGSYNEQFF
>NA|TRBJ1-5|NA|TRBV25-1
TGTGCCAGCACGGGGGAGGGGAACCAGCCCCAGCATTTT
CASTGEGNQPQHF
>NA|TRBJ2-5|NA|TRBV5-6
TGTGCCAGCAGCTTGTACAGGGTGGAGACCCAGTACTTC
CASSLYRVETQYF
>TRBD1|TRBJ2-5|NA|TRBV7-6
TGTGCCACCCAACAGGGGGCGCGGGAGACCCAGTACTTC
CATQQGARETQYF
>NA|TRBJ1-1|NA|TRBV18
TGTGCCAGCTCACCTGTGACAGAGACTTACACTGAAGCTTTCTTT
CASSPVTETYTEAFF
>TRBD2|TRBJ2-1|NA|TRBV11-3
TGTGCCAGCAGCTTTGGTACGGGAGGGCCGCGGAATGAGCAGTTCTTC
CASSFGTGGPRNEQFF
>NA|TRBJ2-7|NA|TRBV7-2
TGTGCCAGCAGCTTAGCGTCGAGATCCTACGAGCAGTACTTC
CASSLASRSYEQYF
>TRBD2|TRBJ2-1|NA|TRBV19
TGTGCCAGTATCCATACTAGCGGGAATAATGAGCAGTTCTTC
CASIHTSGNNEQFF
>NA|TRBJ1-3|NA|TRBV18
TGTGCCAGCTCCAGACAGAACTCTGGAAACACCATATATTTT
CASSRQNSGNTIYF
>TRBD1|TRBJ1-1|NA|TRBV5-1
TGCGCCAGCAGCTTCCCGGCAGGGGGGAACACTGAAGCTTTCTTT
CASSFPAGGNTEAFF
>NA|TRBJ1-5|NA|TRBV21-1
TGTGCCAGCAGCAAACTAAACGCCAATCAGCCCCAGCATTTT
CASSKLNANQPQHF
>NA|TRBJ1-1|NA|TRBV19
TGTGCCAGTAGTATAGTACCGGACAAGAACACTGAAGCTTTCTTT
CASSIVPDKNTEAFF
>TRBD1|TRBJ1-4|NA|TRBV19
TGTGCCAGTGCCGGGACAGGGACTGAAAAACTGTTTTTT
CASAGTGTEKLFF
>TRBD2|TRBJ2-3|NA|TRBV11-3
TGTGCCAGCAGCTCTGGACTAGCGCTCACAGATACGCAGTATTTT
CASSSGLALTDTQYF
>NA|TRBJ1-1|NA|TRBV5-1
TGCGCCAGCCGGGACGCCAGGGCCTCAGGGGATGCTTTCTTT
CASRDARASGDAFF
>TRBD1|TRBJ2-7|NA|TRBV28
TGTGCCAGCAGTTACCGGGACAGCTACTACGAGCAGTACTTC
CASSYRDSYYEQYF
>NA|TRBJ2-1|NA|TRBV28
TGTGCCAGCAGTTCGGGGGGCGCCCACAATGAGCAGTTCTTC
CASSSGGAHNEQFF
>NA|TRBJ2-7|NA|TRBV27
TGTGCCAGCAGTAAATTGAGCGGATCCGAGCAGTACTTC
CASSKLSGSEQYF
>NA|TRBJ2-5|once|TRBV25-1
TGTGCCAGCGGTATACAGGGATCACCCCAAGAGACCCAGTACTTC
CASGIQGSPQETQYF